A single TCR beta chain is shown here with its context. Its specificity is not known. Treatment for all HIV-infected participants took place in the United States. These data belong to a study of long-term antiretroviral therapy in people with HIV. Study results and limitations: The study lacked data on ART adherence, viral resistance or therapy changes.

Germline CDR1 is MNHNS and CDR2 is SASEGT. This CDR3 spans 13 amino acids. The V gene end was trimmed by 5 bases and the J gene end by 4 bases; junction bases not matched to a gene: 4. Survey level was the resolution at which the v3.0 immunoSEQ assay ran. A per-sample goal of roughly 35,000-55,000 T-cell genomes was targeted by sequencing. Data came from immunoSEQ multiplex PCR; TCRdb stores just in-frame clones and leaves some out. The sample lists roughly 24,000 clones, about nine tenths occurring once. The origin of this receptor is a young woman with HIV. The chain links TRBV6-1 to TRBJ1-1, with 7 bases that match TRBD1. Sample: unsorted PBMCs, taken 1.8 years before starting antiretroviral therapy. The CDR3 loop is CASSTGVVTEAFF. CDR3 bases: TGTGCCAGCAGTACAGGGGTGGTCACTGAAGCTTTCTTT.